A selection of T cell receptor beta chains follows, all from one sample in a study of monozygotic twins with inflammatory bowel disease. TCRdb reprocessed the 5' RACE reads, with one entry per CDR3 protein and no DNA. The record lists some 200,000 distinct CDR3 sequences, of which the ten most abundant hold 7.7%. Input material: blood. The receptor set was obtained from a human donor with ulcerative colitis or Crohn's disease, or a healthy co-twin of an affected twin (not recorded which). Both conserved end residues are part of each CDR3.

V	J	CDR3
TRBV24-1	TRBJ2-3	CASRAGGTDTQYF
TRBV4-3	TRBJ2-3	CASSQDPSGHTDTQYF
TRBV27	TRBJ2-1	CASSWTGYYNEQFF
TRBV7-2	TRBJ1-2	CASSYQTGGYGYTF
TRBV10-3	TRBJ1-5	CAITGGEGQPQHF
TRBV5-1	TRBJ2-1	CASSFLAGAPNEQFF
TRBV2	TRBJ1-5	CASSDDSNQPQHF
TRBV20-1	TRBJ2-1	CSARGLAGTYNEQFF
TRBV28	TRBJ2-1	CASSRGGEQFF
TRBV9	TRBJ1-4	CASSVDRGPANEKLFF
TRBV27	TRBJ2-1	CASSFISGSSYNEQFF
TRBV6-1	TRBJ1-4	CASSRDRNNEKLFF
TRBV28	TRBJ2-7	CASSFEAGGPGEQYF
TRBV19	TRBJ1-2	CASRPGTGVGVYGYTF
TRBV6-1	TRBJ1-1	CASSTYTGSTEAFF
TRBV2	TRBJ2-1	CASSGLAGSYNEQFF
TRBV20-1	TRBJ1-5	CSASTGRDNQPQHF
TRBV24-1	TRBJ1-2	CATNKTGEDYGYTF
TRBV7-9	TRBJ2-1	CASSKSGRAHNEQFF
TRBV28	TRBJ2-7	CASSPSRQASYEQYF
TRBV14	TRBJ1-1	CASSSARRGVRAFF
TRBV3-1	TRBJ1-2	CASSRDRNYGYTF
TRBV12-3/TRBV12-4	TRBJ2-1	CASSLEQGRNEQFF
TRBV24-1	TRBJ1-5	CANLPGTPNSNQPQHF
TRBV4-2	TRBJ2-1	CASSQGLGAYNEQFF
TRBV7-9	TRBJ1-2	CASSLTQRGGYTF
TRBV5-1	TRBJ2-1	CASSLGRREGRDEQFF
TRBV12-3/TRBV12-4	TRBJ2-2	CASNPEGSSGGGELFF
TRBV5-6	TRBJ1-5	CASSVGGLNQPQHF
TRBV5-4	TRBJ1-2	CASSYRDFYTF
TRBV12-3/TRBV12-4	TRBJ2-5	CASSGQSTTRETQYF
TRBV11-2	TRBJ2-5	CASSIPRDRGETQYF
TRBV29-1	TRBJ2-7	CSVGFGYEQYF
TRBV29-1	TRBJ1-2	CSAGQGDYGYTF
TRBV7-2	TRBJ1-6	CASSSGQGFSPLHF
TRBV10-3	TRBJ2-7	CAISEWGQGLTEQYF
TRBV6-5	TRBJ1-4	CASSYSGREGEKLFF
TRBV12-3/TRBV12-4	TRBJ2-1	CASRSQYNEQFF
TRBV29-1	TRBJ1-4	CSVGGVPNEKLFF
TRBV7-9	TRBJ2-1	CASSSGLSDNEQFF
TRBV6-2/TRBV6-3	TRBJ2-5	CASSYPRTGVEETQYF
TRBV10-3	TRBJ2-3	CASGQGAPTDTQYF
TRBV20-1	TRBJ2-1	CSARSFFGGITHEQFF
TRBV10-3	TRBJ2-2	CASSLAGGGTGELFF
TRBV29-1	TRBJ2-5	CSVAGTVQETQYF
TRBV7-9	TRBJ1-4	CASSLKGLDEKLFF
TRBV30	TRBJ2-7	CAWSALFWGRSIHEQYF
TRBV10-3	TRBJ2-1	CAISESGSYNEQFF
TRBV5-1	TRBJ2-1	CASSLESGKGYEQFF
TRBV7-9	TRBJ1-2	CASSRGTANLETF
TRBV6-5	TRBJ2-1	CASNPKLAGGYNEQFF
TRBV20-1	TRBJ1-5	CSARDSRRGYNQPQHF
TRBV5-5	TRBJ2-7	CASSLRRESVEQYF
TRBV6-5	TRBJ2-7	CASIGGGLYEQYF
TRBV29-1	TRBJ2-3	CSVRGGHADTQYF
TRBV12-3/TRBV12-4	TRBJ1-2	CASSSTGGASGYTF
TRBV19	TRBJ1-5	CASDPTGRAGNQPQHF
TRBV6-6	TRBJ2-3	CASSYAGDTQYF
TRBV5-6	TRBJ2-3	CASSPGLAFSTDTQYF
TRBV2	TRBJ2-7	CASSEVLVHTYEQYF